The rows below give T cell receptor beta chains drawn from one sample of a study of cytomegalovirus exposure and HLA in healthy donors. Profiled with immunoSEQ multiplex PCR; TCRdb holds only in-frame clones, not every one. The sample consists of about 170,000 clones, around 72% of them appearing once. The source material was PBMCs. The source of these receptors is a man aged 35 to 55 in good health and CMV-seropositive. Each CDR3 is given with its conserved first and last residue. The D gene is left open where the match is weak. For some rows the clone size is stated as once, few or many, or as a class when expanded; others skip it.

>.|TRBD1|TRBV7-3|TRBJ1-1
CASSTQQGTEAFF
TGTGCCAGCAGCACGCAACAGGGGACTGAAGCTTTCTTT
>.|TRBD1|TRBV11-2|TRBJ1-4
CASSLLGQGMGKLFF
TGTGCCAGCAGCTTATTGGGACAGGGGATGGGTAAACTGTTTTTT
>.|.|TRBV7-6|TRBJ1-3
CASSPEGSGRGDTIYF
TGTGCCAGCAGCCCCGAGGGATCGGGTCGTGGGGACACCATATATTTT
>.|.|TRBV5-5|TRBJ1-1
CASSSQGGFRNTEAFF
TGTGCCAGCAGTTCCCAGGGAGGTTTCAGAAACACTGAAGCTTTCTTT
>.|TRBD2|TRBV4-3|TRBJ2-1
CASSKLAGYYNEQFF
TGCGCCAGCAGCAAATTAGCGGGGTACTACAATGAGCAGTTCTTC
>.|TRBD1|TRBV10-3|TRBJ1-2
CAISDGTDYGYTF
TGTGCCATCAGTGACGGGACAGACTATGGCTACACCTTC
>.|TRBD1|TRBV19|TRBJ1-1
CASSPGQGNTEAFF
TGTGCCAGTAGTCCGGGACAGGGGAACACTGAAGCTTTCTTT
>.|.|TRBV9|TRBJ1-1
CASSPRFWGEEAFF
TGTGCCAGCAGCCCCCGCTTCTGGGGGGAGGAAGCTTTCTTT
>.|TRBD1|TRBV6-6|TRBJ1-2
CASSYGQGSYGYTF
TGTGCCAGCAGTTACGGACAGGGTAGCTATGGCTACACCTTC
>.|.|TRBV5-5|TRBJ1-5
CASSQDSSNQPQHF
TGTGCCAGCAGCCAGGACAGCAGCAATCAGCCCCAGCATTTT
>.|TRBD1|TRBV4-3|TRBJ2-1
CASSPGQGARDEQFF
TGCGCCAGCAGCCCCGGACAGGGGGCCAGGGATGAGCAGTTCTTC
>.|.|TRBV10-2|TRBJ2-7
CASSEVVAYEQYF
TGCGCCAGCAGTGAGGTAGTGGCCTACGAGCAGTACTTC
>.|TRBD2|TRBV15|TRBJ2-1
CATSRDRSSGGADEQFF
TGTGCCACCAGCAGAGACCGGAGTAGCGGGGGGGCTGATGAGCAGTTCTTC
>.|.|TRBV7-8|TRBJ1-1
CASSLALTTEAFF
TGTGCCAGCAGCTTAGCACTTACCACTGAAGCTTTCTTT
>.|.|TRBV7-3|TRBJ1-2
CASSPGRGYGYTF
TGTGCCAGCAGCCCCGGCAGGGGCTATGGCTACACCTTC
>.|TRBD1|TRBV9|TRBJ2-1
CASSVVSLGQGNEQFF
TGTGCCAGCAGCGTAGTAAGCCTAGGACAGGGCAATGAGCAGTTCTTC
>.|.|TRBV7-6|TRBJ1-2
CASSEVPWGLSTGYTF
TGTGCCAGCAGCGAGGTCCCCTGGGGCCTGTCGACCGGCTACACCTTC
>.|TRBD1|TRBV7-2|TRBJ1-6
CASSSGGAEFSYNSPLHF
TGTGCCAGCAGCTCAGGGGGCGCTGAGTTCTCCTATAATTCACCCCTCCACTTT
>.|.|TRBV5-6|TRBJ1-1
CASSYPRAGDTEAFF
TGTGCCAGCAGCTACCCGAGGGCGGGGGACACTGAAGCTTTCTTT
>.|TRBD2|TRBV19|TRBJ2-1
CASSPVSGGAGNEQFF
TGTGCCAGTAGTCCTGTTAGCGGGGGGGCGGGGAATGAGCAGTTCTTC
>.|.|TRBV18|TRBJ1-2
CASSPPDDRSGGYTF
TGTGCCAGCTCACCACCGGACGACAGGAGCGGCGGCTACACCTTC
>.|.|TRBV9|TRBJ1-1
CASSALDTVNTEAFF
TGTGCCAGCAGCGCCTTGGACACAGTTAACACTGAAGCTTTCTTT
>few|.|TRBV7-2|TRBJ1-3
CASSPPGVGNTIYF
TGTGCCAGCAGCCCCCCAGGGGTTGGAAACACCATATATTTT
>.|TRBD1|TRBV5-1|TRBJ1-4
CASSLAWGQGDEKLFF
TGCGCCAGCAGCTTGGCCTGGGGACAGGGGGATGAAAAACTGTTTTTT
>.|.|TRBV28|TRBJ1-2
CASSIQVMNYGYTF
TGTGCCAGCAGTATACAGGTGATGAACTATGGCTACACCTTC
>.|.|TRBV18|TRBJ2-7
CASSVTGRPPEQYF
TGTGCCAGCTCAGTTACAGGGAGACCTCCTGAGCAGTACTTC
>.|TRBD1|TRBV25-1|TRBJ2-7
CASRQGASYEQYF
TGTGCCAGCAGACAGGGGGCCTCCTACGAGCAGTACTTC
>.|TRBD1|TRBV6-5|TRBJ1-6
CASWAGTGLNSPLHF
TGTGCCAGCTGGGCCGGGACAGGGCTTAATTCACCCCTCCACTTT
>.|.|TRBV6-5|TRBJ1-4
CASRRGGTNEKLFF
TGTGCCAGCAGACGCGGGGGGACTAATGAAAAACTGTTTTTT
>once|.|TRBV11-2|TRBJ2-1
CASSLISREQFF
TGTGCCAGCAGCTTAATTAGTCGTGAGCAGTTCTTC
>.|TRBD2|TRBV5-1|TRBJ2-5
CASSPTNLLAGAAETQYF
TGCGCCAGCAGCCCCACAAATTTACTAGCGGGGGCGGCAGAGACCCAGTACTTC
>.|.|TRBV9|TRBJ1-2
CASSPLARDYGYTF
TGTGCCAGCAGCCCTCTGGCCAGGGACTATGGCTACACCTTC
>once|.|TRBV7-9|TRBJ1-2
CASSIVIGYTF
TGTGCCAGCAGCATCGTTATTGGCTACACCTTC
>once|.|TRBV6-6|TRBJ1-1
CASSGGTEAFF
TGTGCCAGCAGTGGAGGGACTGAAGCTTTCTTT
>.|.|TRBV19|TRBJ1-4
CASSNGLVAQGGEKLFF
TGTGCCAGTAGTAACGGCTTGGTCGCGCAGGGTGGTGAAAAACTGTTTTTT